One sample yielded the 19 T cell receptor beta chains listed below, sequenced in a study of cytomegalovirus exposure and HLA in healthy donors. Primers for the PCR totalled 60 Vbeta and 13 Jbeta. Sequenced by immunoSEQ multiplex PCR; TCRdb stores in-frame clones only, minus some. The sample yields approximately 88,000 clones, 78% seen once. The sample taken for sequencing was PBMCs. Source of these receptors: a man aged 18 to 35 in good health and CMV-seropositive.

This clone was counted only a few times. The rearrangement links TRBV11-1 to TRBJ2-7, with D possibly TRBD2 on 6 matching bases. Germline CDR1 and CDR2: SGHAT and FQDESV (reference sequence). The CDR3 totals 15 residues. The V end lost 4 bases, the J end lost 8 bases, and 21 bases lay between the germline ends. This CDR3 reads CASSSSSLGLSKQYF. The DNA of the CDR3 is TGTGCCAGCAGCTCTTCCTCCCTGGGACTGAGCAAGCAGTACTTC.

This chain connects TRBV2 to TRBJ1-4; 7 nucleotides line up with TRBD1. Germline-derived CDR1 and CDR2 are SNHLY and FYNNEI. V trimming: 11 bases; J trimming: 5 bases; junction bases outside the gene matches: 8. This CDR3 region has 13 residues. DNA for the CDR3: TGTGCCTCCGACCGGGACAGCAATGAAAAACTGTTTTTT. Translating it yields CASDRDSNEKLFF.

This chain links TRBV10-2 with TRBJ2-1, with 8 positions matching TRBD2. The junction had 22 bases not matched to a gene; V was cut back by 11 bases and J by 1 base. Germline CDR1 WSHSY, CDR2 SAAADI. This CDR3 spans 19 amino acids. The CDR3 region is CAGLAGGRTPGGSYNEQFF. The DNA for the CDR3 is TGCGCCGGCCTCGCTGGCGGGAGGACCCCGGGGGGGTCCTACAATGAGCAGTTCTTC.

The chain employs TRBV6-1 and TRBJ2-3; perhaps TRBD2 as D (5 bases). Germline V CDR1 and CDR2: MNHNS, SASEGT. Trimming pared 5 bases from V and 2 bases from J, leaving 11 bases between. This CDR3 has 14 amino acids. This CDR3 is CASSSGSYTDTQYF. The CDR3 nucleotides are TGTGCCAGCAGTAGCGGCAGTTACACAGATACGCAGTATTTT.

This chain joins TRBV6-1 and TRBJ1-1; D gene uncertain. Germline CDR1 reads MNHNS; CDR2 reads SASEGT. The CDR3 length is 14 residues. V shed 1 base and J shed 0 bases, with 6 bases lying between them. The CDR3 DNA reads TGTGCCAGCAGTGAAGTTTTAGTGAACACTGAAGCTTTCTTT. Protein product: CASSEVLVNTEAFF.

This chain joins TRBV18 and TRBJ1-1, with no clear D. Germline values: CDR1 KGHSH, CDR2 LQKENI. The V end was cut by 3 bases, the J end by 8 bases, with 7 bases between. The CDR3 has 11 amino acids. The CDR3: CASSPSQEAFF. The CDR3 region has the DNA TGTGCCAGCTCACCGTCGCAGGAAGCTTTCTTT.

V usage is TRBV5-4 and J usage is TRBJ2-2, with 7 bases matching TRBD2. Germline V gives CDR1 SGHNT, CDR2 YYREEE (reference sequence). V shed 4 bases, J shed 0 bases, and the junction held 6 bases outside the gene matches. The CDR3 consists of 16 residues. The CDR3 coding sequence is TGTGCCAGCAGCAGGGGACTACCACCGAACACCGGGGAGCTGTTTTTT. Translated: CASSRGLPPNTGELFF.

V usage is TRBV7-3 and J usage is TRBJ2-5; D is unclear. V was clipped by 2 bases and J by 1 base, with 5 bases between them. Germline-derived CDR1 and CDR2 are SGHTA and FQGTGA. The CDR3 runs to 13 residues. The CDR3 spells CASSLSLQETQYF. CDR3 sequence (DNA): TGTGCCAGCAGCTTATCCCTCCAAGAGACCCAGTACTTC.

The gene calls are TRBV10-1 and TRBJ2-7; D unresolved. In germline, CDR1 is WNHNN, CDR2 SYGVQD (reference sequence). The CDR3 spans 11 residues. V lost 4 bases to trimming and J lost 4 bases, with 5 bases between them. The CDR3 is CASSAGYEQYF. CDR3 bases: TGCGCCAGCAGTGCCGGGTACGAGCAGTACTTC.

The sample holds one count of this clone. The CDR3 DNA follows: TGTGCCAGCAGCTTAGGCCTCGCAGGGGGCTATGGCTACACCTTC. This gives the protein CASSLGLAGGYGYTF. The rearrangement links TRBV13 to TRBJ1-2, with TRBD1 identical over 7 bases. The CDR3 is 15 residues long. Germline CDR1 reads PRHDT; CDR2 reads FYEKMQ (reference sequence). Unmatched junction bases numbered 5, after V lost 0 bases and J lost 4 bases.

V usage is TRBV5-8 and J usage is TRBJ1-1; TRBD1 matches 10 bases. V lost 5 bases, J lost 3 bases, and 7 bases stayed unmatched. The CDR3 spans 15 residues. Germline CDR1 reads SGHTS; CDR2 reads YDEGEE. For the CDR3, the DNA is TGTGCCAGCAGTTCCGGGACAGGGGCCGACACTGAAGCTTTCTTT. Translated: CASSSGTGADTEAFF.

This clone came up a few times. The chain couples TRBV6-1 to TRBJ2-3, with 9 nucleotides matching TRBD1. Germline V gene sequence: CDR1 MNHNS, CDR2 SASEGT. The trim removed 4 bases at V and 6 bases at J, leaving 11 bases unmatched. The CDR3 consists of 16 residues. This CDR3 is CASSARDRAFADTQYF. The CDR3, as DNA: TGTGCCAGCAGTGCGCGGGACAGGGCGTTTGCCGATACGCAGTATTTT.

V is TRBV28 and J is TRBJ2-3; maybe TRBD2 (7 bases). Trimming pared 5 bases from V and 5 bases from J, leaving 20 bases between. The CDR3 consists of 16 residues. Germline V lookup: CDR1 MDHEN, CDR2 SYDVKM. For the CDR3, the DNA is TGTGCCAGCAGTGCCCCCGGGGGGCGTCAGGGAGATACGCAGTATTTT. Residues: CASSAPGGRQGDTQYF.

To note about this clone: Relative to the germline gene, one junction end is altered; a read error may explain this. This sequence joins TRBV7-7 and TRBJ2-1; a weak D match, TRBD2 (7 bases). This CDR3 has 18 residues. Per the germline V gene, CDR1 is SSHAT and CDR2 is FNYEAQ (reference sequence). The CDR3 spells CASSLGVGGPVPGGEQFF. CDR3 DNA sequence: TGTGCTAGCAGCTTAGGGGTGGGGGGGCCTGTGCCCGGCGGTGAGCAGTTCTTC.

The sample holds one count of this clone. The chain links TRBV19 to TRBJ1-2, with 7 bases fitting TRBD1. Germline V CDR1 and CDR2: LNHDA, SQIVND (reference sequence). This CDR3 is built from 13 residues. After removal of 5 bases from V and 4 bases from J, the junction contained 4 bases not matched to a gene. CDR3 in amino acids: CASSGQVTYGYTF. The CDR3 coding sequence is TGTGCCAGTAGTGGACAGGTTACCTATGGCTACACCTTC.

V and J are TRBV27 and TRBJ2-3; tentatively, D is TRBD2 (5 bases). V gave up 7 bases and J gave up 0 bases, with 11 bases separating them. Germline V gene sequence: CDR1 MNHEY, CDR2 SMNVEV (reference sequence). The CDR3 length is 14 residues. This CDR3 reads CASKRKASTDTQYF. The CDR3 DNA reads TGTGCCAGCAAGCGGAAAGCCAGCACAGATACGCAGTATTTT.

The V call is TRBV28, the J call TRBJ1-1, with a tentative D call TRBD1 (6 bases). The CDR3 has 14 amino acids. Germline CDR1 MDHEN, CDR2 SYDVKM. Trimming stripped 2 bases from V and 0 bases from J, with 7 bases between. The CDR3 reads CASSLTGLNTEAFF. CDR3 sequence (DNA): TGTGCCAGCAGTTTAACAGGGTTGAACACTGAAGCTTTCTTT. The whole variable domain, remainder taken from reference TRBV28 and TRBJ1-1, is DVKVTQSSRYLVKRTGEKVFLECVQDMDHENMFWYRQDPGLGLRLIYFSYDVKMKEKGDIPEGYSVSREKKERFSLILESASTNQTSMYLCASSLTGLNTEAFFGQGTRLTVV.

For the CDR3, the DNA is TGTGCCAGCAGCCAAGTTGGCAGCTATGGCTACACCTTC. It encodes CASSQVGSYGYTF. V and J are TRBV14 and TRBJ1-2, with unresolved D. V lost 1 base and J lost 4, with 7 bases in between. The CDR3 sequence is 13 residues long. Germline V gives CDR1 SGHDN, CDR2 FVKESK. Filled out from reference TRBV14 and TRBJ1-2, the complete variable domain reads EAGVTQFPSHSVIEKGQTVTLRCDPISGHDNLYWYRRVMGKEIKFLLHFVKESKQDESGMPNNRFLAERTGGTYSTLKVQPAELEDSGVYFCASSQVGSYGYTFGSGTRLTVV.

This clone has just one count. CDR3 DNA sequence: TGTGCCAGCAGCTTAGAAATTATTGCGGGAGGGCCGGAAAATGAGCAGTTCTTC. Its protein is CASSLEIIAGGPENEQFF. The genes are TRBV13 and TRBJ2-1; 9 bases are a match to TRBD2. CDR3 length: 18 amino acids. With V trimmed by 1 base and J by 7 bases, 14 bases remained unmatched. Germline lookup yields CDR1 PRHDT and CDR2 FYEKMQ (reference sequence).